These T cell receptor beta chains were read from a single sample in a study of naive and memory T cell subsets. TCRdb re-analysed the 5' RACE reads in MiXCR, keeping a single row per CDR3 protein. The table has tens of thousands of distinct CDR3 sequences, over 15% seen once. All receptors derive from a female donor in good health. Both conserved end residues are part of each CDR3. The D gene is left open where the match is weak. Clone size is not always given. Where it is, it says once, few, many or a class for expanded clones.

j_call | clone_size | v_call | d_call | cdr3_length | cdr3_nt | cdr3_aa
TRBJ2-1 | many | TRBV10-3 | TRBD2 | 16 | TGTGCCATCAGTGCCACACTAGCGGGCACCTACAATGAGCAGTTCTTC | CAISATLAGTYNEQFF
TRBJ1-2 | medium-sized | TRBV7-3 | - | 13 | TGTGCCAGCAGCTTAAGGGGAGGGTATGGCTACACCTTC | CASSLRGGYGYTF
TRBJ2-3 | - | TRBV4-2 | TRBD2 | 17 | TGTGCCAGCAGCCAAGGAAGCAGGCGGGAGGTCACAGATACGCAGTATTTT | CASSQGSRREVTDTQYF
TRBJ2-7 | few | TRBV9 | - | 16 | TGTGCCAGCAGCGTAGAGGGACGGACCCTCGACTACGAGCAGTACTTC | CASSVEGRTLDYEQYF
TRBJ1-1 | - | TRBV6-2/TRBV6-3 | TRBD1 | 17 | TGTGCCAGCAGTTACGGGTTGACAGGGGGCAAGGACACTGAAGCTTTCTTT | CASSYGLTGGKDTEAFF
TRBJ2-7 | - | TRBV5-1 | - | 14 | TGCGCCAGCAGCCCGGGGATGCCCGCCTACGAGCAGTACTTC | CASSPGMPAYEQYF
TRBJ1-4 | - | TRBV20-1 | - | 15 | TGCAGTGCTAGAGTCGCCGGAAGCACTAATGAAAAACTGTTTTTT | CSARVAGSTNEKLFF
TRBJ1-6 | - | TRBV12-3/TRBV12-4 | - | 13 | TGTGCCAGCAGGGGGACGGGGAATTCACCCCTCCACTTT | CASRGTGNSPLHF
TRBJ1-1 | many | TRBV20-1 | - | 14 | TGCAGTGCTAGAGATCGTAGTTTGGTCACTGAAGCTTTCTTT | CSARDRSLVTEAFF
TRBJ2-1 | - | TRBV20-1 | - | 16 | TGCAGTGCTAGATACTTGGCGGGGACCCTCTACAATGAGCAGTTCTTC | CSARYLAGTLYNEQFF
TRBJ2-7 | - | TRBV12-3/TRBV12-4 | - | 14 | TGTGCCAGCAGTCTAAGCGGGTTCGCCTACGAGCAGTACTTC | CASSLSGFAYEQYF
TRBJ1-1 | - | TRBV12-3/TRBV12-4 | - | 11 | TGTGCCAGCACTATGCACGCTGAAGCTTTCTTT | CASTMHAEAFF
TRBJ1-1 | medium-sized | TRBV5-4 | - | 17 | TGTGCCAGCAGCTTGAGGCCAGGAGGTTTTTCGGACACTGAAGCTTTCTTT | CASSLRPGGFSDTEAFF
TRBJ2-7 | few | TRBV7-9 | - | 12 | TGTGCCAGCAGCCAAGGGACAATTGAGCAGTACTTC | CASSQGTIEQYF
TRBJ2-5 | - | TRBV5-6 | TRBD1 | 13 | TGTGCCAGCAGCATCGACAGGGGAGAGACCCAGTACTTC | CASSIDRGETQYF
TRBJ2-7 | many | TRBV20-1 | - | 12 | TGCAGTGCCGCACGGACAGCCTACGAGCAGTACTTC | CSAARTAYEQYF
TRBJ2-1 | many | TRBV29-1 | - | 13 | TGCAGCGTTGAGGTAGCGCTATACAATGAGCAGTTCTTC | CSVEVALYNEQFF
TRBJ2-1 | few | TRBV20-1 | - | 16 | TGCAGTGCTAGAGATCCGGGACAAGGGGAACACAATGAGCAGTTCTTC | CSARDPGQGEHNEQFF
TRBJ1-6 | medium-sized | TRBV20-1 | - | 18 | TGCAGTGCTCTAGACAGCCTTACCCTGAGCTCCTATAATTCACCCCTCCACTTT | CSALDSLTLSSYNSPLHF
TRBJ2-7 | medium-sized | TRBV29-1 | - | 13 | TGCAGCGCACTGACACCGACCGTTCGCGAGCAGTACTTC | CSALTPTVREQYF
TRBJ2-7 | - | TRBV12-3/TRBV12-4 | - | 13 | TGTGCCAGCAGTTTAGCGGCAGACTACGAGCAGTACTTC | CASSLAADYEQYF
TRBJ1-1 | many | TRBV5-1 | TRBD1 | 16 | TGCGCCAGCAGCTTGGGGGACAGCCGCATGAACACTGAAGCTTTCTTT | CASSLGDSRMNTEAFF
TRBJ1-6 | - | TRBV7-2 | - | 15 | TGTGCCAGCAGCTCACCCGGGACATATAATTCACCCCTCCACTTT | CASSSPGTYNSPLHF
TRBJ2-5 | - | TRBV2 | TRBD1 | 15 | TGTGCCAGCAGTGAGACAGGGGGCTCTCGAGAGACCCAGTACTTC | CASSETGGSRETQYF
TRBJ2-7 | - | TRBV6-6 | TRBD2 | 17 | TGTGCCAGCAGTTACTCCAGTCTGAGACTAGCTCGGGACGAGCAGTACTTC | CASSYSSLRLARDEQYF
TRBJ2-5 | - | TRBV29-1 | TRBD2 | 14 | TGCAGCGTTGGGGGGGGAGAGCGCCAAGAGACCCAGTACTTC | CSVGGGERQETQYF
TRBJ1-1 | medium-sized | TRBV2 | TRBD1 | 14 | TGTGCCAGCAGACACACAGGGGGAGGGACTGAAGCTTTCTTT | CASRHTGGGTEAFF
TRBJ2-1 | few | TRBV6-2/TRBV6-3 | - | 14 | TGTGCCAGCAGTTTTAGTGATTCCCGGAATGAGCAGTTCTTC | CASSFSDSRNEQFF
TRBJ2-1 | - | TRBV3-1 | - | 12 | TGTGCCAGCAGCCAAGTACAGCTTGAGCAGTTCTTC | CASSQVQLEQFF
TRBJ2-1 | few | TRBV21-1 | - | 9 | TGTGCCAGCAGCCCCGAGCAGTTCTTC | CASSPEQFF
TRBJ2-7 | many | TRBV20-1 | - | 12 | TGCAGTGCTAGTACCAGCTCCTACGAGCAGTACTTC | CSASTSSYEQYF
TRBJ2-5 | many | TRBV24-1 | - | 13 | TGTGCCACCAGTGTGACAGGAGGTGAGACCCAGTACTTC | CATSVTGGETQYF